These 2 T cell receptor beta chains were sequenced from one sample in a study of blood T cells in healthy people across ages. The authors ran a second PCR of roughly 6 to 11 cycles using a sample-barcoded 5' primer and a J-beta primer mix. One entry per CDR3 protein results from TCRdb running MiXCR on the 5' RACE reads. The table records around 990,000 distinct CDR3 sequences, 25% of them present only once. The sample also formed part of further work on T cells of mothers and their children.

Sequencing input: blood. The receptor set was obtained from a girl aged 2-15 years in good health.

This clonotype came up a few times. The rearrangement links TRBV5-1 to TRBJ2-1, with TRBD1 identical over 8 bases. This CDR3 region has 15 residues. V gave up 5 bases and J gave up 7 bases; unmatched junction bases: 11. Germline V gives CDR1 SGHRS, CDR2 YFSETQ. CDR3 sequence (DNA): TGCGCCAGCAGGGATTCTGGACAGGGTAGGAATGAGCAGTTCTTC. As protein: CASRDSGQGRNEQFF.

The J gene is TRBJ2-5, the V gene TRBV20-1; possible D gene TRBD1, 6 bases. The CDR3 extends over 15 amino acids. V was trimmed by 0 bases and J by 7 bases, leaving 18 bases between them. Germline loops: CDR1 DFQATT, CDR2 SNEGSKA (reference sequence). Here the CDR3 reads CSARDLQLLGGTQYF. The DNA for the CDR3 is TGCAGTGCTAGAGATCTACAGCTCCTAGGGGGGACCCAGTACTTC.